This T cell receptor beta chain was captured by sequencing in a study of T cell responses to AZD1222 COVID-19 vaccine. Study-wide findings and caveats: White British people made up most donors, females outnumbered males, and clonal diversity was possibly underestimated.

The V end lost 4 bases, the J end lost 7 bases, and 8 bases lay between the germline ends. CDR1 and CDR2 (germline): DFQATT, SNEGSKA (reference sequence). CDR3 length: 10 residues. As regards this clone: The antigen remains undetermined.

TCRdb's table, derived via immunoSEQ multiplex PCR, lists solely in-frame clones and lacks some. The sample yields 120,000 to 150,000 clones, roughly 91% seen once. This specimen consisted of peripheral blood, obtained 28 days after the second AZD1222 dose. The rearrangement uses TRBV20-1 and TRBJ2-7; D possibly corresponds to TRBD2 (6 bases). This TCR came from an adult who received the AZD1222 COVID-19 vaccine. Here the CDR3 DNA reads TGCAGTGCTACCCGGGAGGAGCAGTACTTC. Residues: CSATREEQYF.